The clone carrying this T cell receptor beta chain is classed as medium-sized. Its specificity is not known. The data stem from a study of immune heterogeneity within non-small cell lung tumors. Study details: Histologically, several tumors were squamous cell carcinomas and some 10 were non-squamous carcinomas. The remaining 1 tumor was not otherwise specified.

TCR beta CDR3 amplification used multiplex PCR with 32 V and 13 J primers. TCRdb re-called the multiplex PCR reads through MiXCR, storing one row per CDR3 protein. The sample lists about 10,000 distinct CDR3 sequences, 17% occurring once. There are 14 residues in the CDR3. Per germline, CDR1 LNHDA and CDR2 SQIVND (reference sequence). V lost 4 bases and J lost 3, with 13 bases in between. Genomic DNA from bulk tumor acted as the template, and about 550 ng was loaded per sample. During surgery, several far-apart biopsies were obtained from every primary tumor. Enrolled patients presented with newly diagnosed, previously untreated non-small cell lung cancer and underwent curative surgery. Study results and limitations: Local clonality of T cells correlated moderately yet significantly with local tumor mutational burden (R approximately 0.33). Different tumor locations in one patient shared dominant CDR3 beta clonotypes yet harbored unique high-frequency clones. Across individual patients, the high-frequency T-cell receptor beta clonotypes were largely distinct.

V and J are TRBV19 and TRBJ2-7; D perhaps matches TRBD1 (6 bases). The receptor's source is a man aged 40-49 years with non-small cell lung cancer. Sequencing was performed on lung tumor tissue. CDR3 in amino acids: CASSSGRGDYEQYF. The CDR3 bases are TGTGCCAGTAGTAGTGGCAGGGGTGACTACGAGCAGTACTTC.